This entry is about one TCR beta chain. Its antigen is not identified. Isolated RNA was reverse transcribed in full, so expressed TCRB transcripts were sequenced. Measured with immunoSEQ multiplex PCR; TCRdb has only the in-frame clones, and not every one. The sample holds a few hundred thousand clones, 12% to 15% seen once. The data were obtained in a study of beta chain features in type 1 diabetes. Background on the study: Sorted cells numbering 95 million to 110 million were examined across all samples. The study's findings and limits: A pattern of fewer insertions and more deletions at VDJ junctions was seen in type 1 diabetes patients. Shortening of TCRB CDR3s, moderate but significant, appeared in all four CD4+ subsets of Type 1 diabetes patients. Equally in patients and controls, PCR might preferentially amplify shorter templates.

Germline values: CDR1 MDHEN, CDR2 SYDVKM. The CDR3 loop spans 12 amino acids. V was trimmed by 8 bases and J by 7 bases, leaving 12 bases between them. This TCR was sampled from a man aged 25 to 40 in good health. The V and J genes are TRBV28 and TRBJ2-1, with unresolved D. The sequencing input was central memory CD4+ T cells from blood. DNA of the CDR3: TGTGCCAGCGAAATGGTGGGAAATGAGCAGTTCTTC. This codes for CASEMVGNEQFF.